This T cell receptor beta chain was sequenced in a study of regulatory T cells in long-lasting Graves disease. Germline CDR1 SGHTA, CDR2 FQGTGA. The CDR3 spans 13 residues. The trim removed 6 bases at V and 4 bases at J, leaving 5 bases unmatched. The sample's time point: newly diagnosed GD, antithyroid drugs for less than 3 months. Isolated PBMC RNA provided the starting material for the TCR library. Sequencing libraries for TCR beta were prepared with iRepertoire HTBI primers and Arm-PCR of CDR3 regions. One entry per CDR3 protein results from TCRdb running MiXCR on the multiplex PCR reads. The sample includes around 400,000 distinct CDR3 sequences, over 14% of them seen just once. This clonotype was detected ten times or more. The sample also formed part of further work on T cells in Graves' hyperthyroidism and ophthalmopathy. According to that study: HTBI primers drove first-round RT-PCR of the TCR CDR3.

The source was peripheral blood mononuclear cells (PBMCs), collected at new diagnosis, from a patient treated with antithyroid drugs. This TCR came from a woman aged 40 to 50 with Graves disease. The rearrangement uses TRBV7-3 and TRBJ1-2, with 7 bases lining up with TRBD1. The CDR3 DNA sequence: TGTGCCAGCAGTCCGAGACAGGGCTATGGCTACACCTTC. Protein: CASSPRQGYGYTF.